This T cell receptor (beta chain) was recovered during a study of T cells after yellow fever vaccination. Study-level information: SMART-Seq v4 Ultra Low Input prepared libraries from low-cell fractions.

This clonotype was observed at least ten times. Its matching antigen is unknown. CDR1 LGHDT and CDR2 YNNKEL come from the germline V gene (reference sequence). The CDR3 consists of 14 residues. The V gene end was trimmed by 5 bases and the J gene end by 1 base; junction bases not matched to a gene: 2. TCRdb called the 5' RACE reads again in MiXCR, with one record for every CDR3 protein. The sample contains about 630,000 distinct CDR3 sequences, roughly an eighth of which appear only once. Whole-study results and caveats: A large majority of primary-vaccination clones showed up again after the booster (around 96% CD4, 75% to 90% CD8). Peaking faster, on day 5 versus 15, the secondary response was nonetheless weaker.

This receptor was identified in a man in his thirties or forties who received the YFV17D yellow fever vaccine. This chain uses TRBV3-1 with TRBJ2-7; 10 positions agree with TRBD2. The sample in question was PBMCs, obtained on the day of the yellow fever booster vaccination. The CDR3 coding sequence is TGTGCCAGCAGCACGACTAGCGGGTCCTACGAGCAGTACTTC. Protein sequence: CASSTTSGSYEQYF.